Sequencing of this TCR beta chain was carried out in a study of blood T cell repertoires in COVID-19. Study at large: Samples representing acute and convalescent COVID-19 were sourced from the United States, Italy and Spain. PBMCs, B-cell-depleted T cells, or T cells were the source of the cDNA or gDNA that made up the material.

This clone was detected only once. Per the authors' pipeline: Quantification of nucleated cells was approximated via reference gene primer amplification. Assay: immunoSEQ multiplex PCR; the TCRdb copy retains only in-frame clones and omits some. D and trimming come from the DNA, and the V and J calls and clone size come from that table. Among over 100,000 clones listed, less than 90% were seen once. With V trimmed by 2 bases and J by 4 bases, 5 bases remained unmatched. Germline V gene lookup returns CDR1 LGHDT and CDR2 YNNKEL (reference sequence). This CDR3 comprises 15 residues. The chain links TRBV3-1 (or the pseudogene TRBV3-2) to TRBJ1-3; TRBD1 matches at 7 bases. This receptor was identified in a woman in her fifties or sixties with acute or convalescent COVID-19. Sequenced input: peripheral blood. The CDR3 loop is CASSQQRGQGNTIYF. DNA for the CDR3: TGTGCCAGCAGCCAACAGAGGGGACAGGGAAACACCATATATTTT.